This TCR beta chain came from a study of T cells in localized non-small cell lung cancer. Study-wide points: Patients showing higher blood T cell density tended to see longer overall survival. In adjacent lung, a median about 50 of the top 100 tumor clones were found.

CDR1 and CDR2 (germline): LNHDA, SQIVND (reference sequence). V dropped 5 bases and J dropped 11 bases, with 25 bases sitting between them. The CDR3 is made up of 17 amino acids. This clone was seen more than once but under ten times. Antigen unknown. Profiling relied on immunoSEQ multiplex PCR, and the TCRdb table lists in-frame clones only, not all of them. The profile covers under 75,000 clones, with roughly nine tenths appearing a single time and just over 20% taken by the ten largest. The rearrangement links TRBV19 to TRBJ2-6; D unresolved. This receptor was identified in a male donor aged 60 or over with stage III squamous cell lung carcinoma. The sample was peripheral blood, taken before any cancer treatment. The CDR3 DNA sequence: TGTGCCAGTAGTGCTTCTGATATCGGCCTCCTTTGGGACGTCCTGACTTTC. This sequence encodes CASSASDIGLLWDVLTF.